The 8 T cell receptor beta chains below all came from one sample that was sequenced in a study of cytomegalovirus exposure and HLA in healthy donors. Profiled with immunoSEQ multiplex PCR; TCRdb holds only in-frame clones, not every one. In the table there are 100,000 to 150,000 clones, about 88% of which are singletons. Sequencing was performed on PBMCs. Source of these receptors: a young man in good health and CMV-seronegative.

J is TRBJ1-3 and V is TRBV19; 8 nucleotides align to TRBD1. This CDR3 has 18 residues. Germline values: CDR1 LNHDA, CDR2 SQIVND (reference sequence). The V and J ends lost 3 bases and 0 bases, in that order; junction bases with no gene match: 10. The CDR3 DNA reads as TGTGCCAGTAGTATCGGTTTTGGGGGGACAGGCTCTGGAAACACCATATATTTT. This codes for CASSIGFGGTGSGNTIYF.

The rearrangement joins TRBV6-5 to TRBJ2-3, with TRBD1 identical over 11 bases. The CDR3 is made up of 15 amino acids. The V segment lost 5 bases and the J segment 0 bases; nucleotides outside the gene matches: 1. CDR1 and CDR2 from the germline V gene are MNHEY and SVGAGI. Here the CDR3 reads CASSGQGASTDTQYF. The CDR3 region has the DNA TGTGCCAGCAGTGGACAGGGGGCCAGCACAGATACGCAGTATTTT.

Turning to this clone: At one end, the junction sequence differs from germline, possibly due to a read error. The genes are TRBV10-3 and TRBJ2-4, with 8 bases lining up with TRBD1. The CDR3 is 12 amino acids. Germline V gives CDR1 ENHRY, CDR2 SYGVKD. The CDR3, as DNA: TGTGCCATCAGTGGGACAGGGAATCTAAGGGACTTC. Translating it yields CAISGTGNLRDF.

The CDR3 is CASSSSLGGLTGELFF. In nucleotides, the CDR3 is TGTGCCAGCAGCTCCTCTCTAGGGGGCTTGACCGGGGAGCTGTTTTTT. The chain employs TRBV7-9 and TRBJ2-2; 7 nucleotides align to TRBD1. The V gene's germline CDR1 is SEHNR and CDR2 FQNEAQ (reference sequence). V dropped 4 bases and J dropped 5; count of bases not matched to a gene: 10. This CDR3 spans 16 amino acids. The whole variable domain, filled in from reference TRBV7-9 and TRBJ2-2, reads DTGVSQNPRHKITKRGQNVTFRCDPISEHNRLYWYRQTLGQGPEFLTYFQNEAQLEKSRLLSDRFSAERPKGSFSTLEIQRTEQGDSAMYLCASSSSLGGLTGELFFGEGSRLTVL.

The gene calls are TRBV15 and TRBJ1-3; D perhaps matches TRBD1 (6 bases). CDR1 and CDR2 (germline): LNHNV, YYDKDF (reference sequence). The length of the CDR3 is 14 residues. Trimming took 1 base from V and 4 from J, leaving 8 bases between them. DNA of the CDR3: TGTGCCACCAGCAGAGTAGGGGGAGGAAACACCATATATTTT. Its translation: CATSRVGGGNTIYF.

V usage is TRBV27 and J usage is TRBJ2-1; 9 bases line up with TRBD1. The CDR3 contains 16 residues. The trim removed 5 bases at V and 8 bases at J, leaving 13 bases unmatched. CDR1 and CDR2 (germline): MNHEY, SMNVEV (reference sequence). CDR3 DNA: TGTGCCAGCAGTCCGTTGGGACAGGGAGGAGTCGATGAGCAGTTCTTC. It translates to CASSPLGQGGVDEQFF.

This chain joins TRBV5-1 and TRBJ2-3; 8 bases are shared with TRBD2. J gave up 0 bases and V 5 bases, and 5 bases lay outside the gene matches. CDR1 is SGHRS and CDR2 is YFSETQ in the germline V gene. The CDR3 totals 15 residues. CDR3 in amino acids: CASSPRGASTDTQYF. CDR3 nucleotide sequence: TGCGCCAGCAGTCCGCGGGGGGCTAGCACAGATACGCAGTATTTT. Full variable domain (outside the CDR3, taken from reference TRBV5-1 and TRBJ2-3): KAGVTQTPRYLIKTRGQQVTLSCSPISGHRSVSWYQQTPGQGLQFLFEYFSETQRNKGNFPGRFSGRQFSNSRSEMNVSTLELGDSALYLCASSPRGASTDTQYFGPGTRLTVL.

This clone was seen a handful of times. This chain joins TRBV2 and TRBJ2-2; possibly TRBD1 for D (5 bases). Germline V gene sequence: CDR1 SNHLY, CDR2 FYNNEI. The ends were cut back, 10 bases at V and 4 bases at J, with 10 bases in the middle. The CDR3 length is 12 residues. CDR3 sequence (DNA): TGTGCCACCCTGCAGGGCACCGGGGAGCTGTTTTTT. It yields the protein CATLQGTGELFF.